Below, 25 T cell receptor beta chains from the same sample are listed, as sequenced in a study of blood T cell repertoires in COVID-19. The repertoire was sequenced with immunoSEQ multiplex PCR; TCRdb's copy has only in-frame clones and lacks some. The sample contains around 350,000 clones, 70% to 90% of which appear only once. The sample comprised peripheral blood. The source is a human donor in a cohort sampled during active COVID-19.

CDR3 loop: CASSAIQGNYGYTF. The CDR3 region has the DNA TGTGCCAGCAGCGCGATACAGGGGAACTATGGCTACACCTTC. The chain recombines TRBV11-2 with TRBJ1-2, with TRBD1 matching over 7 bases. CDR3 length: 14 residues. Germline V lookup: CDR1 SGHAT, CDR2 FQNNGV. V trimming: 5 bases; J trimming: 2 bases; junction bases outside the gene matches: 5.

The chain has TRBV4-1 and TRBJ2-7, with no clear D. Trimming shortened V by 0 bases and J by 3 bases, and 12 bases separated the two germline ends. The CDR3 consists of 15 residues. Germline V gene sequence: CDR1 MGHRA, CDR2 YSYEKL. This CDR3 reads CASSQEGRVVYEQYF. In nucleotides, the CDR3 is TGCGCCAGCAGCCAAGAGGGTCGGGTGGTCTACGAGCAGTACTTC.

In nucleotides, the CDR3 is TGCGCCAGCAGAACTAGCGGGGGCACAGATACGCAGTATTTT. Its protein product is CASRTSGGTDTQYF. The chain couples TRBV5-1 to TRBJ2-3; 10 positions match TRBD2. Germline V CDR1 and CDR2: SGHRS, YFSETQ. Unmatched junction bases numbered 1, after V lost 5 bases and J lost 1 base. The CDR3 extends over 14 amino acids.

The chain couples TRBV25-1 to TRBJ2-1; a possible D gene is TRBD2 (6 bases). The V gene lost 6 bases and the J gene lost 0 bases, with 15 bases spanning the gap. CDR1 and CDR2 from the germline V gene are MGHDK and SYGVNS. CDR3 size: 16 residues. CDR3 nucleotides: TGTGCCAGCAGCCCCAATGGGGGGTCCTCCTACAATGAGCAGTTCTTC. It encodes CASSPNGGSSYNEQFF.

This chain links TRBV28 with TRBJ1-5; D gene unclear. From germline, CDR1 is MDHEN and CDR2 SYDVKM. This CDR3 comprises 12 residues. This CDR3 is CASKRSNQPQHF. CDR3 nucleotide sequence: TGTGCAAGTAAGAGGAGCAATCAGCCCCAGCATTTT.

The chain employs TRBV4-1 and TRBJ1-5; D is unresolved. Trimming cost V 1 base and J 2 bases, with 12 bases left between them. Per germline, CDR1 MGHRA and CDR2 YSYEKL. CDR3 length: 16 residues. CDR3 residues: CASSQAPGEGNQPQHF. CDR3 DNA sequence: TGCGCCAGCAGCCAAGCTCCGGGAGAGGGCAATCAGCCCCAGCATTTT.

The chain employs TRBV19 and TRBJ1-3; 7 bases are a match to TRBD1. Per the germline V gene, CDR1 is LNHDA and CDR2 is SQIVND (reference sequence). The CDR3 length is 12 residues. V shed 10 bases and J 7 bases; nucleotides not matched to a gene: 7. As DNA, the CDR3 is TGTGCCACTTCGACAGGGTGGAACACCATATATTTT. As protein: CATSTGWNTIYF.

The genes are TRBV4-1 and TRBJ2-5; D perhaps matches TRBD2 (5 bases). V lost 6 bases and J 5 bases, leaving 28 bases between the germline ends. Germline assignment: CDR1 MGHRA and CDR2 YSYEKL. CDR3 length: 18 amino acids. The CDR3 DNA reads as TGCGCCAGCAGGAAAGGAGCTGGCGGACCCACCAGCGGCGAGACCCAGTACTTC. This gives the protein CASRKGAGGPTSGETQYF.

The chain employs TRBV14 and TRBJ1-4, with D uncertain. CDR1 is SGHDN, CDR2 FVKESK, per germline. The CDR3 contains 13 residues. V lost 2 bases to trimming and J lost 4 bases, with 5 bases between them. The CDR3 coding sequence is TGTGCCAGCAGCCAACAGGATAATGAAAAACTGTTTTTT. It specifies CASSQQDNEKLFF.

The chain recombines TRBV9 with TRBJ2-1, with TRBD2 matching 9 bases. The CDR3 has 14 amino acids. Germline CDR1 SGDLS, CDR2 YYNGEE. The junction had 5 bases not matched to a gene; V was cut back by 4 bases and J by 6 bases. CDR3 in DNA: TGTGCCAGCAGCCCAGGGACTAGCCTCAATGAGCAGTTCTTC. This gives the protein CASSPGTSLNEQFF.

In its sample, this clone was seen once. The CDR3 loop reads CASRNPGGAWEAFF. CDR3 DNA sequence: TGTGCCAGCAGAAACCCAGGGGGCGCTTGGGAAGCTTTCTTT. The chain couples TRBV6-5 to TRBJ1-1; 8 nucleotides align to TRBD1. The V segment lost 6 bases and the J segment 8 bases; nucleotides outside the gene matches: 11. CDR3 length equals 14 residues. Germline V gene lookup returns CDR1 MNHEY and CDR2 SVGAGI.

V is TRBV7-3 and J is TRBJ2-5, with D possibly matching TRBD2 (6 bases). The CDR3 length is 15 residues. Germline values: CDR1 SGHTA, CDR2 FQGTGA. V was clipped by 3 bases and J by 1 base, with 12 bases between them. CDR3: CASSLVGEAQETQYF. The CDR3 nucleotides are TGTGCCAGCAGCTTGGTAGGGGAGGCCCAAGAGACCCAGTACTTC. The variable domain in full, with the rest retrieved from reference TRBV7-3 and TRBJ2-5, is GAGVSQTPSNKVTEKGKYVELRCDPISGHTALYWYRQSLGQGPEFLIYFQGTGAADDSGLPNDRFFAVRPEGSVSTLKIQRTERGDSAVYLCASSLVGEAQETQYFGPGTRLLVL.

For the CDR3, the DNA is TGTGCCAGCAGCTTAAGGCAGGTAGAAGAGACCCAGTACTTC. The encoded protein is CASSLRQVEETQYF. The chain uses TRBV7-9 and TRBJ2-5; unclear D gene. Trimming took 2 bases from V and 3 from J, leaving 10 bases between them. Germline loops: CDR1 SEHNR, CDR2 FQNEAQ (reference sequence). The CDR3 runs 14 residues. The full variable domain, with the rest looked up from reference TRBV7-9 and TRBJ2-5, is DTGVSQNPRHKITKRGQNVTFRCDPISEHNRLYWYRQTLGQGPEFLTYFQNEAQLEKSRLLSDRFSAERPKGSFSTLEIQRTEQGDSAMYLCASSLRQVEETQYFGPGTRLLVL.

V is TRBV2 and J is TRBJ2-3; possible D gene TRBD2, 6 bases. Per the germline V gene, CDR1 is SNHLY and CDR2 is FYNNEI. Trimming pared 3 bases from V and 1 base from J, leaving 11 bases between. The CDR3 has 15 amino acids. CDR3 residues: CASSEEWGGTDTQYF. DNA for the CDR3: TGTGCCAGCAGTGAGGAGTGGGGGGGCACAGATACGCAGTATTTT.

The chain employs TRBV5-1 and TRBJ2-2; TRBD2 matches 9 bases. There are 18 residues in the CDR3. After removal of 0 bases from V and 0 bases from J, the junction contained 6 bases not matched to a gene. Germline CDR1 reads SGHRS; CDR2 reads YFSETQ. The CDR3 spells CASSLDSGGTTNTGELFF. DNA of the CDR3: TGCGCCAGCAGCTTGGATAGCGGGGGTACTACGAACACCGGGGAGCTGTTTTTT.

The chain has TRBV7-8 and TRBJ1-4; 7 nucleotides align to TRBD1. Germline CDR1 is SGHVS and CDR2 is FQNEAQ. CDR3 length: 16 amino acids. After removal of 0 bases from V and 5 bases from J, the junction contained 6 bases not matched to a gene. CDR3 in DNA: TGTGCCAGCAGCTTAGCGCTTGGGACAGAAAATGAAAAACTGTTTTTT. This encodes CASSLALGTENEKLFF.

In nucleotides, the CDR3 is TGCAGTGCTAGTGCGGGGACTAGCGGGAGTGGCGGGGAGCTGTTTTTT. This sequence encodes CSASAGTSGSGGELFF. V gene TRBV20-1 combines with J gene TRBJ2-2; 14 bases line up with TRBD2. With V trimmed by 3 bases and J by 7 bases, 7 bases remained unmatched. Germline CDR1 and CDR2: DFQATT and SNEGSKA (reference sequence). CDR3 length: 16 residues.

This CDR3 is CASSLGQDSAIYF. CDR3 nucleotides: TGCGCCAGCAGCTTGGGACAGGACAGTGCCATATATTTT. J is TRBJ1-3 and V is TRBV5-1; D perhaps matches TRBD1 (6 bases). Trimming took off 0 bases at V and 11 bases at J, with 12 bases between the two ends. Germline V gene lookup returns CDR1 SGHRS and CDR2 YFSETQ. The CDR3 has 13 amino acids.

The chain uses TRBV10-3 and TRBJ2-7; a weak D match, TRBD2 (7 bases). In germline, CDR1 is ENHRY, CDR2 SYGVKD. V was trimmed by 4 bases and J by 4 bases, leaving 17 bases between them. The CDR3 has 15 residues. In DNA, the CDR3 is TGTGCCATCAGTGGATTGAAGGGGGGGCAGTACGAGCAGTACTTC. Protein: CAISGLKGGQYEQYF.

The genes are TRBV2 and TRBJ2-5; 9 nucleotides align to TRBD2. Trimming at V came to 11 bases and at J to 3 bases, leaving 10 bases not matched to a gene. Germline V gene lookup returns CDR1 SNHLY and CDR2 FYNNEI. This CDR3 spans 14 amino acids. CDR3 amino acids: CASSPAGGEETQYF. Here the CDR3 DNA reads TGTGCCTCGTCCCCGGCGGGGGGGGAAGAGACCCAGTACTTC.

The chain employs TRBV14 and TRBJ2-1, with TRBD1 identical over 11 bases. Germline loops: CDR1 SGHDN, CDR2 FVKESK. This CDR3 region has 13 residues. J lost 7 bases, V lost 6 bases, and 2 bases had no gene match. CDR3 amino acids: CASSRDRGNEQFF. Written as DNA, the CDR3 is TGTGCCAGCAGTCGGGACAGGGGGAATGAGCAGTTCTTC.

This clone has just a few counts. The V call is TRBV27, the J call TRBJ2-7; 8 nucleotides agree with TRBD1. The CDR3 has 12 residues. Germline trimming cut 6 bases from V and 6 bases from J; bases unmatched to any gene: 4. From germline, CDR1 is MNHEY and CDR2 SMNVEV (reference sequence). CDR3 sequence reads: CASSSGGFEQYF. CDR3 in DNA: TGTGCCAGCAGCTCAGGGGGCTTCGAGCAGTACTTC.

The chain has TRBV15 and TRBJ2-1; D is unresolved. The CDR3 has 16 amino acids. From germline, CDR1 is LNHNV and CDR2 YYDKDF (reference sequence). Trimming left V 0 bases short and J 8 bases short, with 17 bases between. For the CDR3, the DNA is TGTGCCACCAGCAGAGAGTTAACGGGTAAGGCCCATGAGCAGTTCTTC. Translation gives CATSRELTGKAHEQFF.

The CDR3 loop reads CASSIDRGPGDDEQFF. The CDR3 DNA reads TGTGCCAGTAGTATAGATCGCGGTCCGGGGGACGATGAGCAGTTCTTC. The chain employs TRBV19 and TRBJ2-1; a possible D gene is TRBD2 (6 bases). The CDR3 is 16 amino acids. V lost 0 bases and J lost 8, with 17 bases in between. Germline assignment: CDR1 LNHDA and CDR2 SQIVND (reference sequence).

The chain uses TRBV15 and TRBJ1-1; D gene ambiguous. The length of the CDR3 is 15 residues. Trimming took 1 base from V and 1 from J, leaving 10 bases between them. Germline values: CDR1 LNHNV, CDR2 YYDKDF (reference sequence). The CDR3 loop is CATSRVVGKNTEAFF. The DNA of the CDR3 is TGTGCCACCAGCAGAGTTGTCGGGAAGAACACTGAAGCTTTCTTT.